This entry lists 11 T cell receptor beta chains sequenced from one sample in a study of blood T cell repertoires in COVID-19. Clones were sequenced by immunoSEQ multiplex PCR, and TCRdb holds only the in-frame ones, with some missing. Of 170,000 or so clones in the sample, about 86% were seen once. The sample taken for sequencing was peripheral blood. All receptors come from a man aged 45-60 years with active or convalescent COVID-19.

CDR3 DNA: TGCAGCGTTTCGGTAGGGGACTATGGCTACACCTTC. Translated, it gives CSVSVGDYGYTF. This chain joins TRBV29-1 and TRBJ1-2; D may be TRBD1 (5 bases). The CDR3 runs 12 residues. V was shortened by 5 bases and J by 3 bases, with 10 bases between the two germline ends. Germline lookup yields CDR1 SQVTM and CDR2 ANQGSEA.

This rearrangement joins TRBV5-1 to TRBJ1-1; TRBD1 is a possible D gene (6 bases). Between the trimmed V and J ends, which lost 3 bases and 0 bases, there was a span of 12 bases. This CDR3 has 15 amino acids. Germline loops: CDR1 SGHRS, CDR2 YFSETQ. The CDR3 sequence is CASSSGQPMNTEAFF. CDR3 sequence (DNA): TGCGCCAGCAGCTCGGGACAACCTATGAACACTGAAGCTTTCTTT.

The genes are TRBV5-1 and TRBJ2-2, with TRBD2 matching over 8 bases. The germline gives CDR1 SGHRS, CDR2 YFSETQ. V was clipped by 4 bases and J by 4 bases; unmatched bases: 6. CDR3 size: 15 residues. The CDR3 spells CASSISGAVTGELFF. In nucleotides, the CDR3 is TGCGCCAGCAGCATTAGCGGGGCCGTCACCGGGGAGCTGTTTTTT.

The V gene is TRBV19, the J gene TRBJ1-5, with 10 bases fitting TRBD1. The CDR3 spans 17 residues. V dropped 4 bases and J dropped 4; count of bases not matched to a gene: 10. Per the germline V gene, CDR1 is LNHDA and CDR2 is SQIVND (reference sequence). CDR3 DNA: TGTGCCAGTAGTAAAAGCCGGGACAGGGGTGGTAATCAGCCCCAGCATTTT. It specifies CASSKSRDRGGNQPQHF.

This chain joins TRBV6-2 or TRBV6-3 and TRBJ1-1; D ambiguous. CDR1 is MNHEY and CDR2 is SVGEGT in the germline V gene. This CDR3 is built from 12 residues. V was cut by 2 bases and J by 5 bases, with 6 bases left in between. CDR3 nucleotides: TGTGCCAGCAGTTACGGGCGAACTGAAGCTTTCTTT. Translated: CASSYGRTEAFF.

The chain joins TRBV9 to TRBJ2-3; 7 bases match TRBD1. Germline V lookup: CDR1 SGDLS, CDR2 YYNGEE. The CDR3 extends over 16 amino acids. Losses at the gene ends were 3 bases for V and 5 bases for J; bases not matched to a gene: 12. Here the CDR3 reads CASSARPGQGVDTQYF. CDR3 nucleotides: TGTGCCAGCAGCGCCCGTCCCGGCCAGGGGGTAGATACGCAGTATTTT.

This sequence joins TRBV5-3 and TRBJ1-2; TRBD1 matches at 10 bases. TRBV5-3 is identified as an open reading frame with a role that is uncertain. The CDR3 covers 15 residues. J lost 5 bases, V lost 2 bases, and 6 bases had no gene match. The CDR3 DNA is TGTGCCAGAAGCTTCGACAGGGGGCGAAAATATGGCTACACCTTC. Protein: CARSFDRGRKYGYTF.

V usage is TRBV6-2 or TRBV6-3 and J usage is TRBJ2-3, with D maybe TRBD1 (6 bases). The CDR3 covers 15 residues. CDR1 and CDR2 (germline): MNHEY, SVGEGT. Trimming left V 6 bases short and J 1 base short, with 14 bases between. The CDR3 DNA reads as TGTGCCAGCAGCCCTCATCGGACAGGCACAGATACGCAGTATTTT. It encodes CASSPHRTGTDTQYF.

The CDR3 DNA reads TGTGCCAGCAGCAAGGGGACAGAACCCTACGAGCAGTACTTC. Residues: CASSKGTEPYEQYF. The gene calls are TRBV9 and TRBJ2-7; 7 bases align to TRBD1. The germline gives CDR1 SGDLS, CDR2 YYNGEE. This CDR3 has 14 amino acids. V lost 4 bases to trimming and J lost 2 bases; unmatched junction nucleotides: 6.

The chain combines TRBV5-1 with TRBJ2-1, with 9 bases matching TRBD2. Germline V gene lookup returns CDR1 SGHRS and CDR2 YFSETQ. V dropped 0 bases and J dropped 7; count of bases not matched to a gene: 2. The CDR3 is made up of 14 amino acids. CDR3 bases: TGCGCCAGCAGCTTGGGACTAGCGGAGAATGAGCAGTTCTTC. It translates to CASSLGLAENEQFF. Supplemented by reference TRBV5-1 and TRBJ2-1, the full variable domain reads KAGVTQTPRYLIKTRGQQVTLSCSPISGHRSVSWYQQTPGQGLQFLFEYFSETQRNKGNFPGRFSGRQFSNSRSEMNVSTLELGDSALYLCASSLGLAENEQFFGPGTRLTVL.

The chain joins TRBV4-3 to TRBJ2-6; 11 nucleotides match TRBD2. Germline CDR1 LGHNA, CDR2 YSLEER. The CDR3 is 19 amino acids. The junction had 4 bases not matched to a gene; V was cut back by 0 bases and J by 0 bases. CDR3 sequence: CASSQEPSGRYSGANVLTF. CDR3 DNA sequence: TGCGCCAGCAGCCAAGAGCCTAGCGGGAGGTACTCTGGGGCCAACGTCCTGACTTTC.